These 20 T cell receptor beta chains were all obtained from the same sample, sequenced in a study of beta chain features in type 1 diabetes (dated by TCRdb to the late 2010s). The full study reports these points: A moderate but significant shortening of TCRB CDR3 length was observed in type 1 diabetes patients in all four CD4+ subsets.

Receptors were amplified or captured by the immunoSEQ multiplex PCR assay. All of the isolated RNA was reverse transcribed with the High Capacity cDNA Reverse Transcription Kit, so expressed TCRB transcripts were sequenced. Held by TCRdb, this immuneACCESS table contains in-frame sequences only and omits some clones. Under half of the omission traces to an unresolved V gene where checked; the cause of the rest is unknown. Counted in this sample were over 150,000 clones; around 10% of them appeared once. More than 0.4% of the sample goes to the ten largest clones. These receptors' antigens are unknown. The sample was central memory CD4+ T cells from blood. These receptors came from a man younger than 45 with type 1 diabetes.

This clone appeared a single time. V gene TRBV2 combines with J gene TRBJ1-4, with no clear D. Germline loops: CDR1 SNHLY, CDR2 FYNNEI. Between the trimmed V and J ends, which lost 4 bases and 1 base, there was a span of 10 bases. This CDR3 comprises 15 residues. CDR3 in DNA: TGTGCCAGCAGTGGGTCGTCGGGAACTAATGAAAAACTGTTTTTT. The encoded protein is CASSGSSGTNEKLFF.

This clone was detected only a few times. The genes are TRBV7-9 and TRBJ2-7; 7 bases are shared with TRBD1. Unmatched junction bases numbered 8, after V lost 4 bases and J lost 5 bases. This CDR3 comprises 14 residues. Germline V gene lookup returns CDR1 SEHNR and CDR2 FQNEAQ (reference sequence). In nucleotides, the CDR3 is TGTGCCAGCAGCTCACAGGGGATCTTGGACGAGCAGTACTTC. As protein: CASSSQGILDEQYF.

The chain links TRBV18 to TRBJ2-3; D call uncertain. V was clipped by 3 bases and J by 1 base, with 14 bases between them. The CDR3 covers 16 residues. Germline CDR1 reads KGHSH; CDR2 reads LQKENI. The CDR3 bases are TGTGCCAGCTCACCTATATTGAGTGGAGGCACAGATACGCAGTATTTT. Translating it yields CASSPILSGGTDTQYF.

V is TRBV7-6 and J is TRBJ2-3; 8 nucleotides match TRBD2. Germline CDR1 reads SGHVS; CDR2 reads FNYEAQ. The CDR3 is made up of 14 amino acids. The V segment lost 3 bases and the J segment 6 bases; nucleotides outside the gene matches: 5. The CDR3 DNA sequence: TGTGCCAGCAGCTTGAGCGGGAGCAGGGATACGCAGTATTTT. Translating it yields CASSLSGSRDTQYF.

This clone came up a few times. V and J are TRBV9 and TRBJ2-6; 7 bases map to TRBD2. In germline, CDR1 is SGDLS, CDR2 YYNGEE. The junction had 3 bases not matched to a gene; V was cut back by 0 bases and J by 0 bases. The CDR3 length is 17 residues. The DNA for the CDR3 is TGTGCCAGCAGCGTAGTGGGAGGGATCTCTGGGGCCAACGTCCTGACTTTC. It translates to CASSVVGGISGANVLTF.

This chain uses TRBV7-3 with TRBJ2-7, with TRBD2 matching 7 bases. The CDR3 spans 13 residues. Germline values: CDR1 SGHTA, CDR2 FQGTGA. V shed 5 bases, J shed 5 bases, and the junction held 6 bases outside the gene matches. The CDR3 reads CASSPPGRNEQYF. The CDR3 region has the DNA TGTGCCAGCAGCCCCCCCGGGAGGAACGAGCAGTACTTC.

This clone was seen more than once but under ten times. This chain uses TRBV19 with TRBJ2-1; 13 positions agree with TRBD2. CDR3 length: 15 amino acids. The germline gives CDR1 LNHDA, CDR2 SQIVND (reference sequence). J lost 6 bases, V lost 5 bases, and 4 bases had no gene match. CDR3 DNA: TGTGCCAGTAGTTGGACTAGCGGGAGCTCCAATGAGCAGTTCTTC. Its translation: CASSWTSGSSNEQFF. Supplemented by reference TRBV19 and TRBJ2-1, the full variable domain reads DGGITQSPKYLFRKEGQNVTLSCEQNLNHDAMYWYRQDPGQGLRLIYYSQIVNDFQKGDIAEGYSVSREKKESFPLTVTSAQKNPTAFYLCASSWTSGSSNEQFFGPGTRLTVL.

The rearrangement links TRBV4-2 to TRBJ2-7; the D gene is possibly TRBD2 (6 bases). Per the germline V gene, CDR1 is LGHNA and CDR2 is YNFKEQ. The CDR3 is 15 amino acids. V was cut by 0 bases and J by 0 bases, with 9 bases left in between. CDR3 region: CASSQELTSSYEQYF. CDR3 DNA: TGTGCCAGCAGCCAAGAGCTGACTAGCTCCTACGAGCAGTACTTC.

The rearrangement joins TRBV2 to TRBJ2-7, with D hard to call. From germline, CDR1 is SNHLY and CDR2 FYNNEI. This CDR3 spans 11 amino acids. Trimming removed 5 bases from V and 2 bases from J, with 4 bases in between. CDR3 protein: CASSYTYEQYF. CDR3 coding DNA: TGTGCCAGCAGTTACACCTACGAGCAGTACTTC. The full variable domain, its missing parts supplied by reference TRBV2 and TRBJ2-7, is EPEVTQTPSHQVTQMGQEVILRCVPISNHLYFYWYRQILGQKVEFLVSFYNNEISEKSEIFDDQFSVERPDGSNFTLKIRSTKLEDSAMYFCASSYTYEQYFGPGTRLTVT.

The CDR3 nucleotides are TGTGCCAGCAGCTTCTACCGAGGACAGGGGGCGAGAGACGAGCAGTACTTC. Translating gives CASSFYRGQGARDEQYF. The J gene is TRBJ2-7, the V gene TRBV7-2, with 11 bases fitting TRBD1. The CDR3 totals 17 residues. CDR1 is SGHTA, CDR2 FQGNSA, per germline. V shed 3 bases, J shed 5 bases, and the junction held 12 bases outside the gene matches.

As DNA, the CDR3 is TGTGCCACCAGCAGAGATGTAGACTACGAGCAGTACTTC. Encoded protein: CATSRDVDYEQYF. The chain joins TRBV15 to TRBJ2-7, with D unresolved. The V end was cut by 0 bases, the J end by 3 bases, with 6 bases between. Germline loops: CDR1 LNHNV, CDR2 YYDKDF (reference sequence). The CDR3 has 13 amino acids.

The chain is built from TRBV5-4 and TRBJ2-1, with 7 bases matching TRBD2. CDR1 and CDR2 from the germline V gene are SGHNT and YYREEE (reference sequence). Trimming took 4 bases from V and 7 from J; bases not matched to a gene: 14. This CDR3 comprises 16 residues. This chain's CDR3 is CASSQGAGVGLNEQFF. CDR3 sequence (DNA): TGTGCCAGCAGCCAAGGGGCGGGAGTTGGGCTAAATGAGCAGTTCTTC.

This clone was counted only a few times. The chain carries TRBV10-3 and TRBJ2-5, with 7 bases lining up with TRBD1. The CDR3 sequence is 14 residues long. In germline, CDR1 is ENHRY, CDR2 SYGVKD. The trim removed 2 bases at V and 2 bases at J, leaving 2 bases unmatched. CDR3 in DNA: TGTGCCATCAGTGAGACAGGGGCGCAAGAGACCCAGTACTTC. Encoded protein: CAISETGAQETQYF.

This chain uses TRBV5-1 with TRBJ2-7; D is unresolved. The CDR3 is 14 amino acids. Germline loops: CDR1 SGHRS, CDR2 YFSETQ. The germline V and J ends were trimmed by 2 bases and 0 bases, with 9 bases remaining between them. CDR3 sequence (DNA): TGCGCCAGCAGCTTCCTAGAGAGCTCCTACGAGCAGTACTTC. Its protein is CASSFLESSYEQYF.

V gene TRBV9 combines with J gene TRBJ2-3; TRBD2 agrees at 13 bases. The V and J ends lost 4 bases and 0 bases, in that order; junction bases with no gene match: 2. The CDR3 consists of 16 residues. The V gene's germline CDR1 is SGDLS and CDR2 YYNGEE. The DNA of the CDR3 is TGTGCCAGCAGCCCGGGACTAGCGGGGAGCACAGATACGCAGTATTTT. It is translated as CASSPGLAGSTDTQYF.

This clone was detected a few times. This sequence joins TRBV2 and TRBJ2-5, with D possibly TRBD1 on 5 matching bases. The V end lost 4 bases, the J end lost 4 bases, and 13 bases lay between the germline ends. Germline lookup yields CDR1 SNHLY and CDR2 FYNNEI. The CDR3 spans 14 residues. The CDR3 here is CASSGPQGRETQYF. CDR3 in DNA: TGTGCCAGCAGTGGACCCCAGGGTCGAGAGACCCAGTACTTC. Supplemented by reference TRBV2 and TRBJ2-5, the full variable domain reads EPEVTQTPSHQVTQMGQEVILRCVPISNHLYFYWYRQILGQKVEFLVSFYNNEISEKSEIFDDQFSVERPDGSNFTLKIRSTKLEDSAMYFCASSGPQGRETQYFGPGTRLLVL.

V gene TRBV9 combines with J gene TRBJ2-5; D perhaps matches TRBD1 (5 bases). This CDR3 region has 14 residues. With 8 bases removed from V and 1 base from J, the gap between germline ends came to 15 bases. From germline, CDR1 is SGDLS and CDR2 YYNGEE. CDR3 nucleotide sequence: TGTGCCAGTTCATGGCAGGGAACCCAAGAGACCCAGTACTTC. This sequence encodes CASSWQGTQETQYF.

The chain has TRBV5-1 and TRBJ2-1; 9 positions match TRBD2. The CDR3 has 16 amino acids. Germline assignment: CDR1 SGHRS and CDR2 YFSETQ. V shed 4 bases and J 8 bases; nucleotides not matched to a gene: 13. The CDR3: CASSPGISGRMDEQFF. The CDR3 DNA reads TGCGCCAGCAGCCCGGGGATCAGCGGGAGGATGGATGAGCAGTTCTTC.

This clone was seen more than once but under ten times. The rearrangement uses TRBV19 and TRBJ2-1, with 11 positions matching TRBD2. V trimming: 6 bases; J trimming: 5 bases; junction bases outside the gene matches: 9. The germline V gene encodes CDR1 LNHDA and CDR2 SQIVND (reference sequence). The CDR3 consists of 16 residues. The chain's CDR3 is CASRITSGGTDNEQFF. The CDR3 region has the DNA TGTGCCAGTAGGATTACTAGCGGGGGAACGGACAATGAGCAGTTCTTC.

This clone was counted only a few times. The CDR3 protein is CASMLPGLNTEAFF. The CDR3 bases are TGTGCCAGTATGTTACCAGGATTGAACACTGAAGCTTTCTTT. V is TRBV19 and J is TRBJ1-1; no reliable D call. The CDR3 length is 14 residues. V was pared by 7 bases and J by 0 bases, with 12 bases between. Germline CDR1 and CDR2: LNHDA and SQIVND (reference sequence).